This TCR beta chain was identified during a study of cytomegalovirus exposure and HLA in healthy donors. This clone showed up just a few times. Its antigen is still unknown. Overall study findings and caveats: As confirmed in vitro, three CMV-associated chains were specific for CMV antigens.

The repertoire was sequenced with immunoSEQ multiplex PCR; TCRdb's copy has only in-frame clones and lacks some. The repertoire has 280,000 or so clones, 70% to 90% of them found once; the top ten carry 0.92%. The germline gives CDR1 WSHSY, CDR2 SAAADI. The CDR3 has 13 residues. V was cut by 3 bases and J by 6 bases, with 12 bases left in between. Sequencing input: PBMCs. This rearrangement joins TRBV10-2 to TRBJ2-7; D is perhaps TRBD1 (6 bases). This clonotype was sampled from a woman under 30 in good health and CMV-seronegative. The DNA for the CDR3 is TGCGCCAGCAGTGAACAGGGTCTGATCGAGCAGTACTTC. As protein: CASSEQGLIEQYF.